Here is one T cell receptor beta chain with its context. Its antigen is still unknown. This likely comes from a read error, as the CDR3 has no conserved phenylalanine or tryptophan at its end. This sample is part of a study of T cells in Graves' hyperthyroidism and ophthalmopathy. Using RNA transcripts as the source, TCR beta CDR3 regions were amplified. During a first-round RT-PCR of the TCR CDR3, the HTBI primer set was used. One entry per CDR3 protein results from TCRdb running MiXCR on the multiplex PCR reads. The sample lists approximately 380,000 distinct CDR3 sequences, about a fifth occurring once. The germline V and J ends were trimmed by 2 bases and 2 bases, with 10 bases remaining between them. The germline V gene has CDR1 SQVTM and CDR2 ANQGSEA. This CDR3 has 13 amino acids. Disease duration under 2 months; hyperthyroidism patients were aged 18 to 65. On the basis of clinical symptoms, serum thyroxine and TRAb, thyroid ultrasound and orbital computed tomography, diagnoses were made.

Regarding the study as a whole: Ophthalmopathy was told apart from stable hyperthyroidism by a 13 V-J model.

This sequence joins TRBV29-1 and TRBJ2-7, with D possibly matching TRBD1 (5 bases). Sequencing was done on a sample of blood. This clonotype originated in a woman younger than 30 with Graves' hyperthyroidism. This CDR3 is CSVEMKGPYEQYL. The CDR3 DNA reads TGCAGCGTTGAAATGAAGGGGCCCTACGAGCAGTACCTC.